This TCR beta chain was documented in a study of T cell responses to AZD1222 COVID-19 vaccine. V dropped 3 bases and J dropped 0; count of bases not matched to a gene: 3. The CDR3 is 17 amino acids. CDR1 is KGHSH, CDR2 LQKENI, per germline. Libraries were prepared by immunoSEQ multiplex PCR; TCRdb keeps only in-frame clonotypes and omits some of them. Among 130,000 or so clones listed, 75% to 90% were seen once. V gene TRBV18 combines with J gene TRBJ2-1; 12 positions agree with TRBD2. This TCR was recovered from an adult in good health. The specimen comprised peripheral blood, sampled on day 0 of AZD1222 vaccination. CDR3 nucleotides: TGTGCCAGCTCACCCGGACTAGCGGGAAGCTCCTACAATGAGCAGTTCTTC. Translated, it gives CASSPGLAGSSYNEQFF. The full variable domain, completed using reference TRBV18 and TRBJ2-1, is NAGVMQNPRHLVRRRGQEARLRCSPMKGHSHVYWYRQLPEEGLKFMVYLQKENIIDESGMPKERFSAEFPKEGPSILRIQQVVRGDSAAYFCASSPGLAGSSYNEQFFGPGTRLTVL.